The 5 T cell receptor beta chains presented below share a single source sample, sequenced in a study of identical twins. TCRdb re-analysed the 5' RACE reads in MiXCR, keeping a single row per CDR3 protein. The table records approximately 680,000 distinct CDR3 sequences, just over 7% of them present only once. These data were likewise used in another study, on yellow fever vaccine responses in identical twins.

The sample consisted of PBMCs. All receptors derive from a young woman in good health.

This clonotype was seen repeatedly, ten times or more. The chain has TRBV12-3 or TRBV12-4 and TRBJ2-2, with D perhaps TRBD1 (5 bases). Trimming pared 8 bases from V and 3 bases from J, leaving 16 bases between. This CDR3 region has 15 residues. As DNA, the CDR3 is TGTGCCAGCTCCCTAGGGGTCGGACACACCGGGGAGCTGTTTTTT. Protein sequence: CASSLGVGHTGELFF.

This clonotype showed up just a few times. The CDR3 loop reads CASSNAGQNNEQFF. DNA of the CDR3: TGTGCCAGCAGTAATGCTGGCCAGAACAATGAGCAGTTCTTC. V gene TRBV12-3 or TRBV12-4 combines with J gene TRBJ2-1; D is ambiguous. Deletions cut 5 bases from V and 5 bases from J, with 13 bases between. The CDR3 spans 14 residues.

This clonotype was observed many times. CDR3 amino acids: CSALKTSFSIDEQFF. The CDR3 DNA sequence: TGCAGTGCTTTGAAGACTAGTTTCTCTATCGATGAGCAGTTCTTC. The chain employs TRBV20-1 and TRBJ2-1; a weak D match, TRBD2 (6 bases). V was trimmed by 5 bases and J by 8 bases, leaving 22 bases between them. Germline V gene data show CDR1 as DFQATT and CDR2 as SNEGSKA (reference sequence). The CDR3 length is 15 residues.

This clonotype came up a few times. V and J are TRBV12-3 or TRBV12-4 and TRBJ2-1; perhaps TRBD1 as D (6 bases). V dropped 6 bases and J dropped 7 bases, with 13 bases sitting between them. The CDR3 is 13 residues long. CDR3 region: CASRWTDKNEQFF. DNA of the CDR3: TGTGCCAGCAGATGGACAGATAAAAATGAGCAGTTCTTC.

This clonotype has only a few counts. The rearrangement joins TRBV12-3 or TRBV12-4 to TRBJ1-6; D is uncertain. The CDR3 is 17 residues long. V was clipped by 6 bases and J by 8 bases, with 23 bases between them. The CDR3: CASSPARVGVYHSPLHF. CDR3 sequence (DNA): TGTGCCAGCAGCCCTGCCCGGGTTGGGGTATATCATTCACCCCTCCACTTT.